A selection of T cell receptor beta chains follows, all from one sample in a study of cytomegalovirus exposure and HLA in healthy donors. Some clones are missing from TCRdb's copy, which holds only in-frame ones; the method was immunoSEQ multiplex PCR. The sample holds 190,000 or so clones, about four fifths seen once. Sequencing used PBMCs. These receptors were taken from a male donor in good health and CMV-seropositive. Each CDR3 is given with its conserved first and last residue. The D gene is left open where the match is weak. Clone size is shown for a subset of rows, as once, few, many or a class of expanded clone.

d_call	j_call	v_call	clone_size	cdr3_nt	cdr3_aa
.	TRBJ1-5	TRBV7-8	.	TGTGCCAGCAGCTCGGACCTCCTTAAAGGGGGCAATCAGCCCCAGCATTTT	CASSSDLLKGGNQPQHF
TRBD1	TRBJ1-5	TRBV5-6	.	TGTGCCAGCAGCCAAAAAGACAGGGCGGCTCAGCCCCAGCATTTT	CASSQKDRAAQPQHF
TRBD1	TRBJ1-5	TRBV6-6	.	TGTGCCAGCAGCGACAGGGGTAATCAGCCCCAGCATTTT	CASSDRGNQPQHF
TRBD2	TRBJ2-7	TRBV11-1	few	TGTGCCAGCACCCCCGGGACGGGGGGTCCCTACGAGCAGTACTTC	CASTPGTGGPYEQYF
.	TRBJ1-5	TRBV28	.	TGTGCCGGGCGGGGTAACAATCAGCCCCAGCATTTT	CAGRGNNQPQHF
.	TRBJ1-1	TRBV29-1	.	TGCAGCGTTGTAAAACAGGGTAGTGGGACTGAAGCTTTCTTT	CSVVKQGSGTEAFF
.	TRBJ2-2	TRBV29-1	.	TGCAGCTGGCAGGGAAGGCACACCGGGGAGCTGTTTTTT	CSWQGRHTGELFF
TRBD1	TRBJ2-7	TRBV6-5	.	TGTGCCAGCAGTTACAGGGGGCGAAGGCCCTACGAGCAGTACTTC	CASSYRGRRPYEQYF
.	TRBJ2-2	TRBV4-3	.	TGCGCCAGCAGCCAAGATCTAAGCGTGCCCGGGGAGCTGTTTTTT	CASSQDLSVPGELFF
.	TRBJ1-2	TRBV21-1	.	TGTGCCAGCAGCAAGGGGGCGCGTAGGAACTATGGCTACACCTTC	CASSKGARRNYGYTF
.	TRBJ1-2	TRBV7-9	once	TGTGCCAGCAGCTTAGATCAGGCCGCCGGCTACACCTTC	CASSLDQAAGYTF
.	TRBJ1-2	TRBV9	.	TGTGCCAGCAGCGTATCGAGGGAGGGGGGCTACACCTTC	CASSVSREGGYTF
TRBD1	TRBJ2-1	TRBV9	few	TGTGCCAGCAGCGTAACCGGGACAGGGAGGTACAATGAGCAGTTCTTC	CASSVTGTGRYNEQFF
.	TRBJ2-7	TRBV18	.	TGTGCCAGCTCACCATCTCGGGGTTCTACCTCCTACGAGCAGTACTTC	CASSPSRGSTSYEQYF
TRBD2	TRBJ2-5	TRBV7-3	.	TGTGCCAGCAGTCCTGGACTAGCGGGAGGTGGAGAGACCCAGTACTTC	CASSPGLAGGGETQYF
.	TRBJ2-7	TRBV5-4	.	TGTGCCAGCAGCTTGGCCGGCGGGGACGAGCAGTACTTC	CASSLAGGDEQYF
.	TRBJ1-2	TRBV7-2	.	TGTGCCAGCAGCTTAGCGTCCACAGCTAACTATGGCTACACCTTC	CASSLASTANYGYTF
.	TRBJ2-1	TRBV2	.	TGTGCCAGCAGTGAAGCGGGCGGGGTAGGGCAGTTCTTC	CASSEAGGVGQFF
TRBD1	TRBJ1-6	TRBV5-6	.	TGTGCCAGCAGCGATGGACAGGGAAGAGTCGCATATAATTCACCCCTCCACTTT	CASSDGQGRVAYNSPLHF
.	TRBJ2-7	TRBV7-8	once	TGTGCCAGCAGCTCCCAGGGAGGAGTGTCCTACGAGCAGTACTTC	CASSSQGGVSYEQYF
.	TRBJ1-4	TRBV4-1	few	TGCGCCAGCAGCCAGGAAACAGGCAGCGCAAAAGAAAAACTGTTTTTT	CASSQETGSAKEKLFF
TRBD2	TRBJ2-3	TRBV10-3	few	TGTGCCATCAGTGACACACTAGCGGAACCAGATACGCAGTATTTT	CAISDTLAEPDTQYF
TRBD1	TRBJ2-7	TRBV5-8	.	TGTGCCAGCAGCAACTCGGGACAGTACTACGAGCAGTACTTC	CASSNSGQYYEQYF
.	TRBJ1-4	TRBV6-1	.	TGTGCCAGCAGAGGGGTGGCAACTAATGAAAAACTGTTTTTT	CASRGVATNEKLFF